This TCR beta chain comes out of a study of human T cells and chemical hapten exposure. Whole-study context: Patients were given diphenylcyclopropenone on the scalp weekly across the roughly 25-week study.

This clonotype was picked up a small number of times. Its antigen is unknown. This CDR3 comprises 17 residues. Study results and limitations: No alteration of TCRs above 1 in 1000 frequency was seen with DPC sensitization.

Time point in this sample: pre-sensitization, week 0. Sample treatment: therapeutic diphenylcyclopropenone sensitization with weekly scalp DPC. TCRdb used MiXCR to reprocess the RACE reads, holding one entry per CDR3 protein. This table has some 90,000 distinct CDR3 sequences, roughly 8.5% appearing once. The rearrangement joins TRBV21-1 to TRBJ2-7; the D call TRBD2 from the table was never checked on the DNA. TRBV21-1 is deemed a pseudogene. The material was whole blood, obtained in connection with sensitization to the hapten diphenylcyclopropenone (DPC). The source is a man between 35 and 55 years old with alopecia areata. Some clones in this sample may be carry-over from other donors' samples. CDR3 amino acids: CASSKGSSGALSYEQYV. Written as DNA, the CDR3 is TGTGCCAGCAGCAAAGGATCTTCGGGGGCCCTCTCCTACGAGCAGTACGTC.